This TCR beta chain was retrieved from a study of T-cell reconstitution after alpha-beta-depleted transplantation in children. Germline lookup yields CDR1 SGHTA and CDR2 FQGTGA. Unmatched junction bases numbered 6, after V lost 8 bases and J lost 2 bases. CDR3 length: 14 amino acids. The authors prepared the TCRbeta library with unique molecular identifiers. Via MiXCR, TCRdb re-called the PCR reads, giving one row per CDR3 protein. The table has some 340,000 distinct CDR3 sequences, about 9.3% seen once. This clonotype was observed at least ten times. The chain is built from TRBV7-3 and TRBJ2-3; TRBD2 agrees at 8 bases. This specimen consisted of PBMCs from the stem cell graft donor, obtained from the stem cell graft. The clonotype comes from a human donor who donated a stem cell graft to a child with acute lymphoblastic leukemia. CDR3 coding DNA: TGTGCCAGCCGCGCGGGAGGAAACACAGATACGCAGTATTTT. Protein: CASRAGGNTDTQYF.